The TCR beta chain described here comes from a study of T-cell reconstitution after alpha-beta-depleted transplantation in children. The study's findings and limits: Alpha-beta T cells about two months after transplant reportedly derived from several hundred expanded graft clones. At one year after transplant, newly produced T cells mostly accounted for T-cell counts and diversity. Recipient T cells and thymic progenitors that survived were the source of the high TCRbeta diversity seen at day 60 in some patients.

CDR1 is SGHTA, CDR2 FQGNSA, per germline. The length of the CDR3 is 11 residues. V lost 5 bases and J lost 9, with 10 bases in between. The sample holds many counts of this clonotype. The antigen is not known. For TCRbeta, the library was prepared with unique molecular identifiers. In TCRdb, the PCR reads were re-called with MiXCR into one record per CDR3 protein. Here the sample spans hundreds of thousands of distinct CDR3 sequences, about an eighth being singletons. The sample here was PBMCs, mostly from graft donor cells, taken 360 days after TCRalphabeta/CD19-depleted stem cell transplant. The chain links TRBV7-2 to TRBJ2-5; no clear D gene. The receptor comes from a male patient under 18 who had a stem cell transplant for acute myeloid leukemia, so the T cells may come from the graft donor. In DNA, the CDR3 is TGTGCCAGCAGCCCCCTTATTTCCCAGTACTTC. As protein: CASSPLISQYF.